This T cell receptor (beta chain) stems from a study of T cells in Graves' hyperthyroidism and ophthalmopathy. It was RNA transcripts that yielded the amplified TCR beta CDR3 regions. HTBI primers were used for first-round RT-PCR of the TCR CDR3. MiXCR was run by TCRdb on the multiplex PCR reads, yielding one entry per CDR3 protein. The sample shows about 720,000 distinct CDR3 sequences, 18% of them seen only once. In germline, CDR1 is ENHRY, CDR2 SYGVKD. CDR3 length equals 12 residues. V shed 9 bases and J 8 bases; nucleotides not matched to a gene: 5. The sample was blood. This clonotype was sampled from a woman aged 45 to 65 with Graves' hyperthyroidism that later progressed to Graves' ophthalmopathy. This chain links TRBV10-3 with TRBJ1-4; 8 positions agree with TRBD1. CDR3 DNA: TGTGCCATAGGACAGGGTTACGAAAAACTGTTTTTT. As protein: CAIGQGYEKLFF.